This TCR beta chain appears in the sequencing data of a study of blood T cell repertoires in COVID-19. V shed 11 bases, J shed 0 bases, and the junction held 7 bases outside the gene matches. Germline-derived CDR1 and CDR2 are ENHRY and SYGVKD. This CDR3 region has 15 residues. The repertoire was sequenced with immunoSEQ multiplex PCR; TCRdb's copy has only in-frame clones and lacks some. The sample contains nearly 200,000 clones, around four fifths of which appear only once. The chain has TRBV10-3 and TRBJ2-6, with 7 bases fitting TRBD1. Material for sequencing was peripheral blood. The clonotype comes from a man between 60 and 75 years old with COVID-19, enrolled during active disease. The CDR3 spells CAARQGDSGANVLTF. DNA of the CDR3: TGTGCCGCCCGCCAGGGGGACTCTGGGGCCAACGTCCTGACTTTC.